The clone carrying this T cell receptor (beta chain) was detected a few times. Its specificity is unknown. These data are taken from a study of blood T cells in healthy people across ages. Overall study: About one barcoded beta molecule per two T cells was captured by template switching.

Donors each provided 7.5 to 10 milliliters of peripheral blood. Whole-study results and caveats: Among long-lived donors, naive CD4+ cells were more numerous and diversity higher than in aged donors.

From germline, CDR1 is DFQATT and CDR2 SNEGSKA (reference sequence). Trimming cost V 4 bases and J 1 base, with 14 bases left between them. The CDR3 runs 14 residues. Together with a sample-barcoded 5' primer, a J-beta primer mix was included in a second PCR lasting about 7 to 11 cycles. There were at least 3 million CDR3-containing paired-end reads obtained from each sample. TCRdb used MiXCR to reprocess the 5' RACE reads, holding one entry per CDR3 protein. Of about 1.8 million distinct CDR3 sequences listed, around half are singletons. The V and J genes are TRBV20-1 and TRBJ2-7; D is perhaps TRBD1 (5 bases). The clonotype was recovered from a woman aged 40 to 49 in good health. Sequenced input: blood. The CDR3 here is CSANPPDSSYEQYF. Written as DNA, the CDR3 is TGCAGTGCTAACCCCCCTGACAGTTCCTACGAGCAGTACTTC.